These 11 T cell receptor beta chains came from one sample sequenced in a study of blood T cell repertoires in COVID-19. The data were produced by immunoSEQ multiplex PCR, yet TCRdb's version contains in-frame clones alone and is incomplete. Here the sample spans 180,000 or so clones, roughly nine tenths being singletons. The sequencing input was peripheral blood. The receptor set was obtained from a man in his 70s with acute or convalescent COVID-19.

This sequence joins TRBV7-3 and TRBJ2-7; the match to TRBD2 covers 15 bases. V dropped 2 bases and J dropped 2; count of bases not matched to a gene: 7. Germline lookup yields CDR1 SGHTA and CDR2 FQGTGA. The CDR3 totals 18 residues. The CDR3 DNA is TGTGCCAGCAGCTTAGAGGGACTAGCGGGGGGCCTTCCCTACGAGCAGTACTTC. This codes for CASSLEGLAGGLPYEQYF.

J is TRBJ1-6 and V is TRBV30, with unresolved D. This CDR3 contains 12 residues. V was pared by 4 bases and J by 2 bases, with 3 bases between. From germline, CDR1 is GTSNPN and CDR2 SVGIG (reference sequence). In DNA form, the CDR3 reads TGTGCCTGGACAGCCTATAATTCACCCCTCCACTTT. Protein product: CAWTAYNSPLHF.

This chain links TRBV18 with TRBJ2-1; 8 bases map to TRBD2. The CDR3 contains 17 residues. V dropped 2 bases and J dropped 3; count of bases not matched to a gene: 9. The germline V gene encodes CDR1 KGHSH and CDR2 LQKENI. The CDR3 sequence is CASSPIAVAGSYNEQFF. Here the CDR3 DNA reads TGTGCCAGCTCACCAATTGCGGTAGCGGGAAGCTACAATGAGCAGTTCTTC.

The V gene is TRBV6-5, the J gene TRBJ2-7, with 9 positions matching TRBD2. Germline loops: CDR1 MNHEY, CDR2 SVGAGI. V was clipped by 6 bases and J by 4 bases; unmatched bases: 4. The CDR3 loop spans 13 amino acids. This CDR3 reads CASRVLAGYEQYF. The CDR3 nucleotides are TGTGCCAGCAGAGTGCTAGCGGGGTACGAGCAGTACTTC.

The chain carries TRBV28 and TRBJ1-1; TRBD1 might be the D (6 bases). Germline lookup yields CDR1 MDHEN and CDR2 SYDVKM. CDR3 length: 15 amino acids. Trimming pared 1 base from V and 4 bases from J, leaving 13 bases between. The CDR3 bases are TGTGCCAGCAGTTTATTCGGGGGGCTAGGCACTGAAGCTTTCTTT. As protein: CASSLFGGLGTEAFF.

CDR3 DNA: TGTGCCAGCAGCCAAACCACCGGGACAGGAAGCTTCGAGCAGTACTTC. It encodes CASSQTTGTGSFEQYF. The chain has TRBV28 and TRBJ2-7; 8 nucleotides match TRBD1. CDR3 length: 16 amino acids. CDR1 is MDHEN and CDR2 is SYDVKM in the germline V gene. V shed 6 bases, J shed 6 bases, and the junction held 16 bases outside the gene matches. Supplemented by reference TRBV28 and TRBJ2-7, the full variable domain reads DVKVTQSSRYLVKRTGEKVFLECVQDMDHENMFWYRQDPGLGLRLIYFSYDVKMKEKGDIPEGYSVSREKKERFSLILESASTNQTSMYLCASSQTTGTGSFEQYFGPGTRLTVT.

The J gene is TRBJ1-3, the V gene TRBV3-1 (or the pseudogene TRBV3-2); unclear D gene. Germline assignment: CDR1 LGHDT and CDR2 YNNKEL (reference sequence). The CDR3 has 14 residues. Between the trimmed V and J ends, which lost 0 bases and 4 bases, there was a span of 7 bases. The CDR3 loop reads CASSQESSGNTIYF. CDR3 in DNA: TGTGCCAGCAGCCAAGAGTCTTCCGGAAACACCATATATTTT.

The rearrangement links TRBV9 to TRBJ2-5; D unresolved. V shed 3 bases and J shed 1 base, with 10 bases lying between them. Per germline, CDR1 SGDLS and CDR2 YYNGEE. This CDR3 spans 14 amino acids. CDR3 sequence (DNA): TGTGCCAGCAGCGCTACTACGGCCCAAGAGACCCAGTACTTC. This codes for CASSATTAQETQYF.

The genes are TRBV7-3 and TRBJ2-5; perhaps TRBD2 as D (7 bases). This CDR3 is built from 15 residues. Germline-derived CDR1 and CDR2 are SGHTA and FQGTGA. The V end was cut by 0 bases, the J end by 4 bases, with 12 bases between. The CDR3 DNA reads TGTGCCAGCAGCTTAACAGGGGGGGCCTTAGAGACCCAGTACTTC. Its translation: CASSLTGGALETQYF.

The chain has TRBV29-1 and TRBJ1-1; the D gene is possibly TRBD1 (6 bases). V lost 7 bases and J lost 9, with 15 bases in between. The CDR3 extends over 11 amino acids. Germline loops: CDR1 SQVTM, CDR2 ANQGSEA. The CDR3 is CSASYQGKAFF. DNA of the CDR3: TGCAGCGCCTCATACCAGGGGAAAGCTTTCTTT.

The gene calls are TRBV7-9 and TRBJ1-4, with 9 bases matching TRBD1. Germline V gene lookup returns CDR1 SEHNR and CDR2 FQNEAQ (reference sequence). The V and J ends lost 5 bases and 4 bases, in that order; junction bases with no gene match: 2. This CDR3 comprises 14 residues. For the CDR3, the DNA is TGTGCCAGCAGCCCGGGACAGGGTAATGAAAAACTGTTTTTT. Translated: CASSPGQGNEKLFF.